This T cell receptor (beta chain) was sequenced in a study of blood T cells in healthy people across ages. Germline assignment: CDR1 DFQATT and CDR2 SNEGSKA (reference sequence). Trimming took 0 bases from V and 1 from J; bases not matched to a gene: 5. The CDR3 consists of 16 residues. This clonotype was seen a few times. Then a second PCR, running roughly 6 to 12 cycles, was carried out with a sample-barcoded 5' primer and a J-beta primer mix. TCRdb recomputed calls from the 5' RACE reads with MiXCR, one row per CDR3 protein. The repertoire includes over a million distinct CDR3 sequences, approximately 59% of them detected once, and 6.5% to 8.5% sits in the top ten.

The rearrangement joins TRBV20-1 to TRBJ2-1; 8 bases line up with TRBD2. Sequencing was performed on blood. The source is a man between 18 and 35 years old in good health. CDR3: CSARDSGGLSYNEQFF. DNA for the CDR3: TGCAGTGCTAGAGATTCGGGAGGGCTTTCCTACAATGAGCAGTTCTTC.